This T cell receptor beta chain was sequenced during a study of blood T cell repertoires in COVID-19. Study overall: T cells, B-cell-depleted T cells, or PBMCs supplied cDNA or gDNA.

Original methodology: Amplifying reference gene primers gave estimates of nucleated cell counts. The repertoire was sequenced with immunoSEQ multiplex PCR; TCRdb's copy has only in-frame clones and lacks some. V, J and clone size are those of that table, while D and trimming were read from the DNA. Of about 220,000 clones in the sample, approximately 91% are singletons; the top ten hold roughly 0.69%. In its sample, this clone was seen a few times. From germline, CDR1 is WNHNN and CDR2 SYGVQD (reference sequence). The CDR3 is 18 amino acids. V trimming: 6 bases; J trimming: 2 bases; junction bases outside the gene matches: 16.

Material for sequencing was peripheral blood. The receptor's source is a man aged 40-49 years with acute or convalescent COVID-19. The chain carries TRBV10-1 and TRBJ2-1, with 7 bases lining up with TRBD2. The CDR3, as DNA: TGCGCCAGCAGCGGAAGGGGCCCAGCGGGATCTACCTACAATGAGCAGTTCTTC. Translated, it gives CASSGRGPAGSTYNEQFF.